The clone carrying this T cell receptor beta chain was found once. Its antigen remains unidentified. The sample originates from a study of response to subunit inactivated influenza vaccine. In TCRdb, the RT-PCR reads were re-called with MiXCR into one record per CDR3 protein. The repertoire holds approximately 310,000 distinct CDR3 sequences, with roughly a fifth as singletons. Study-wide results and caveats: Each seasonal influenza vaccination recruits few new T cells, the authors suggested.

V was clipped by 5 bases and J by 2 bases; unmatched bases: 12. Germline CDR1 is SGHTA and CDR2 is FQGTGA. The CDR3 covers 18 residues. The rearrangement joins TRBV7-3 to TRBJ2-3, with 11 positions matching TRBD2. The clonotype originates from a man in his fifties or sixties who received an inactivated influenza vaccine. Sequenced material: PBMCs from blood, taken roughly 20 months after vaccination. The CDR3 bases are TGTGCCAGCAGCCCCGGGACTAGCGGAGGGTCTGTCACAGATACGCAGTATTTT. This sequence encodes CASSPGTSGGSVTDTQYF.